The next 21 T cell receptor beta chains were all read from a single sample in a study of T cell responses to AZD1222 COVID-19 vaccine. TCRdb keeps only in-frame clones here, not all; method: immunoSEQ multiplex PCR. The profile covers around 100,000 clones, with around 90% appearing a single time and about 1.8% taken by the ten largest. This specimen was peripheral blood, taken on day 0 of AZD1222 vaccination. The origin of the receptors is an adult in good health.

V gene TRBV29-1 combines with J gene TRBJ1-2; D perhaps matches TRBD1 (6 bases). Germline CDR1 is SQVTM and CDR2 is ANQGSEA. Deletions cut 7 bases from V and 2 bases from J, with 20 bases between. There are 15 residues in the CDR3. The CDR3 DNA reads TGCAGCGCCACGGGGACGGGACACAGGAACTATGGCTACACCTTC. As protein: CSATGTGHRNYGYTF.

The J gene is TRBJ1-4, the V gene TRBV5-1, with 8 bases aligning to TRBD1. CDR1 SGHRS and CDR2 YFSETQ come from the germline V gene. With V trimmed by 4 bases and J by 8 bases, 7 bases remained unmatched. This CDR3 spans 14 amino acids. The CDR3 loop is CASSLDRGGEKLFF. The DNA for the CDR3 is TGCGCCAGCAGCCTAGACAGGGGTGGGGAAAAACTGTTTTTT.

The genes are TRBV11-3 and TRBJ1-2; 7 bases line up with TRBD1. Germline lookup yields CDR1 SGHNT and CDR2 YENEEA. This CDR3 spans 13 amino acids. After removal of 5 bases from V and 6 bases from J, the junction contained 6 bases not matched to a gene. The CDR3 protein is CASSPGQEDGYTF. In DNA, the CDR3 is TGTGCCAGCAGCCCAGGACAGGAGGATGGCTACACCTTC.

This rearrangement joins TRBV18 to TRBJ1-2; D possibly corresponds to TRBD1 (5 bases). Germline loops: CDR1 KGHSH, CDR2 LQKENI. The V end was cut by 2 bases, the J end by 4 bases, with 11 bases between. This CDR3 is built from 14 residues. CDR3 DNA sequence: TGTGCCAGCTCACCAGAAGACAGACCCTATGGCTACACCTTC. Its protein product is CASSPEDRPYGYTF.

The V and J genes are TRBV28 and TRBJ1-5; 10 bases fit TRBD1. After removal of 4 bases from V and 2 bases from J, the junction contained 11 bases not matched to a gene. This CDR3 spans 18 amino acids. Looked up from germline, CDR1 is MDHEN and CDR2 is SYDVKM. CDR3 region: CASSSRDRGRVGNQPQHF. The CDR3 coding sequence is TGTGCCAGCAGTTCCCGGGACAGGGGTAGGGTAGGCAATCAGCCCCAGCATTTT.

The V and J genes are TRBV5-1 and TRBJ1-1, with TRBD1 matching over 8 bases. The CDR3 runs to 16 residues. The V and J ends lost 4 bases and 5 bases, in that order; junction bases with no gene match: 13. Germline V gene lookup returns CDR1 SGHRS and CDR2 YFSETQ. CDR3 loop: CASSPGTGSIDTEAFF. The CDR3 DNA follows: TGCGCCAGCAGCCCCGGGACAGGAAGTATAGATACTGAAGCTTTCTTT.

This clone was recorded only once. The chain uses TRBV25-1 and TRBJ1-4; D perhaps matches TRBD1 (6 bases). This CDR3 is built from 13 residues. Germline CDR1 MGHDK, CDR2 SYGVNS. Trimming took 6 bases from V and 8 from J, leaving 13 bases between them. CDR3 DNA sequence: TGTGCCAGCAGATCAGGGGTGGGAGAAAAACTGTTTTTT. Encoded protein: CASRSGVGEKLFF.

The chain is built from TRBV19 and TRBJ2-1; the D gene is possibly TRBD2 (6 bases). Deletions cut 7 bases from V and 7 bases from J, with 17 bases between. Germline V gives CDR1 LNHDA, CDR2 SQIVND (reference sequence). The CDR3 has 14 amino acids. The CDR3 bases are TGTGCCAGTACCCCGGGGCGGGACCCTAATGAGCAGTTCTTC. Protein product: CASTPGRDPNEQFF.

The V and J genes are TRBV7-3 and TRBJ2-7; maybe TRBD2 (6 bases). V shed 5 bases and J shed 9 bases, with 14 bases lying between them. Germline-derived CDR1 and CDR2 are SGHTA and FQGTGA. This CDR3 comprises 12 residues. DNA for the CDR3: TGTGCCAGCAGCCCGGGGGTGGGCGTGCAGTACTTC. This translates into CASSPGVGVQYF. Based on the CDR3 plus reference TRBV7-3 and TRBJ2-7, the full variable domain is GAGVSQTPSNKVTEKGKYVELRCDPISGHTALYWYRQSLGQGPEFLIYFQGTGAADDSGLPNDRFFAVRPEGSVSTLKIQRTERGDSAVYLCASSPGVGVQYFGPGTRLTVT.

The CDR3 is CASSEVVGVADTQYF. The CDR3 nucleotides read TGTGCCAGCAGTGAAGTGGTCGGGGTCGCAGATACGCAGTATTTT. The chain carries TRBV6-1 and TRBJ2-3, with TRBD2 as a possible D gene (5 bases). CDR3 length: 15 residues. Trimming took off 1 base at V and 4 bases at J, with 12 bases between the two ends. From germline, CDR1 is MNHNS and CDR2 SASEGT.

V gene TRBV7-8 combines with J gene TRBJ1-6; the D is unclear. The CDR3 runs to 14 residues. V dropped 1 base and J dropped 9 bases, with 10 bases sitting between them. The germline CDR1 and CDR2 sequences are SGHVS and FQNEAQ. DNA for the CDR3: TGTGCCAGCAGCTTAGAAAACCGAGGTTCACCCCTCCACTTT. Protein: CASSLENRGSPLHF. Full variable domain (rest looked up from reference TRBV7-8 and TRBJ1-6): GAGVSQSPRYKVAKRGQDVALRCDPISGHVSLFWYQQALGQGPEFLTYFQNEAQLDKSGLPSDRFFAERPEGSVSTLKIQRTQQEDSAVYLCASSLENRGSPLHFGNGTRLTVT.

The V and J genes are TRBV6-6 and TRBJ1-2; D is undetermined. Germline assignment: CDR1 MNHNY and CDR2 SVGAGI (reference sequence). The V and J ends lost 0 bases and 8 bases respectively, with 19 bases between them. This CDR3 has 16 amino acids. The chain's CDR3 is CASSYSIPGSLGGYTF. The CDR3 DNA reads as TGTGCCAGCAGTTACTCTATACCCGGGTCTCTCGGGGGCTACACCTTC.

This clone has a single count. The chain uses TRBV7-3 and TRBJ2-3; the match to TRBD1 covers 10 bases. Germline V CDR1 and CDR2: SGHTA, FQGTGA. This CDR3 is 16 amino acids long. Trimming removed 5 bases from V and 4 bases from J; junction bases left unmatched: 9. The CDR3 region has the DNA TGTGCCAGCAGCGAAAAAAAAGGGACAGGGGCAGATACGCAGTATTTT. It encodes CASSEKKGTGADTQYF.

This chain joins TRBV28 and TRBJ2-3, with D perhaps TRBD2 (6 bases). This CDR3 region has 15 residues. Germline V gives CDR1 MDHEN, CDR2 SYDVKM. The V end was cut by 3 bases, the J end by 2 bases, with 12 bases between. The CDR3 sequence is CASSFSRGNTDTQYF. In DNA form, the CDR3 reads TGTGCCAGCAGTTTCTCCCGGGGGAACACAGATACGCAGTATTTT.

V usage is TRBV7-6 and J usage is TRBJ2-7, with 10 bases aligning to TRBD2. The germline V gene has CDR1 SGHVS and CDR2 FNYEAQ. The CDR3 consists of 15 residues. V shed 5 bases, J shed 0 bases, and the junction held 4 bases outside the gene matches. CDR3 nucleotides: TGTGCCAGCAGCAATAGCGGGGGGAGCTCCTACGAGCAGTACTTC. Protein product: CASSNSGGSSYEQYF.

This clone was detected only a few times. The chain has TRBV28 and TRBJ1-5; 7 nucleotides align to TRBD1. Germline V CDR1 and CDR2: MDHEN, SYDVKM. Trimming removed 7 bases from V and 3 bases from J; junction bases left unmatched: 6. The CDR3 runs 14 residues. CDR3 in amino acids: CASKGGQYNQPQHF. CDR3 nucleotide sequence: TGTGCCAGCAAAGGGGGACAGTACAATCAGCCCCAGCATTTT.

The V gene is TRBV6-1, the J gene TRBJ2-1; D gene unclear. Germline V gives CDR1 MNHNS, CDR2 SASEGT. V gave up 1 base and J gave up 2 bases, with 3 bases separating them. There are 13 residues in the CDR3. As DNA, the CDR3 is TGTGCCAGCAGTGAAGTTACCTACAATGAGCAGTTCTTC. It codes for CASSEVTYNEQFF.

The chain is built from TRBV15 and TRBJ2-5; D possibly matches TRBD1 or TRBD2 (5 bases each). Germline CDR1 is LNHNV and CDR2 is YYDKDF (reference sequence). V gave up 6 bases and J gave up 0 bases, with 11 bases separating them. The CDR3 has 14 residues. CDR3 nucleotide sequence: TGTGCCACCAGGATCGGGGCTGACCAAGAGACCCAGTACTTC. Translating gives CATRIGADQETQYF.

The genes are TRBV21-1 and TRBJ2-2; TRBD1 is taken as the D call from the table, unchecked against the DNA. TRBV21-1 is listed as a pseudogene. This CDR3 has 21 residues. This CDR3 reads CASSKGGDGEGGQGNTGELFF. The CDR3 DNA is TGTGCCAGCAGCAAAGGTGGGGATGGAGAAGGTGGACAGGGGAACACCGGGGAGCTGTTTTTT.

V usage is TRBV28 and J usage is TRBJ1-5; no firm D call. Per germline, CDR1 MDHEN and CDR2 SYDVKM. The length of the CDR3 is 14 residues. Trimming took 6 bases from V and 5 from J, leaving 14 bases between them. CDR3 nucleotide sequence: TGTGCCAGCAGCACTCCCCGACGGGATCAGCCCCAGCATTTT. Translating gives CASSTPRRDQPQHF.

The V and J genes are TRBV2 and TRBJ2-1; TRBD2 matches at 11 bases. Germline V gene lookup returns CDR1 SNHLY and CDR2 FYNNEI. The CDR3 contains 15 residues. V was pared by 5 bases and J by 10 bases, with 10 bases of the junction left unmatched. For the CDR3, the DNA is TGTGCCAGCAGTTTAGCGGGAGGGATGGCGGGGGAGCAGTTCTTC. As protein: CASSLAGGMAGEQFF.